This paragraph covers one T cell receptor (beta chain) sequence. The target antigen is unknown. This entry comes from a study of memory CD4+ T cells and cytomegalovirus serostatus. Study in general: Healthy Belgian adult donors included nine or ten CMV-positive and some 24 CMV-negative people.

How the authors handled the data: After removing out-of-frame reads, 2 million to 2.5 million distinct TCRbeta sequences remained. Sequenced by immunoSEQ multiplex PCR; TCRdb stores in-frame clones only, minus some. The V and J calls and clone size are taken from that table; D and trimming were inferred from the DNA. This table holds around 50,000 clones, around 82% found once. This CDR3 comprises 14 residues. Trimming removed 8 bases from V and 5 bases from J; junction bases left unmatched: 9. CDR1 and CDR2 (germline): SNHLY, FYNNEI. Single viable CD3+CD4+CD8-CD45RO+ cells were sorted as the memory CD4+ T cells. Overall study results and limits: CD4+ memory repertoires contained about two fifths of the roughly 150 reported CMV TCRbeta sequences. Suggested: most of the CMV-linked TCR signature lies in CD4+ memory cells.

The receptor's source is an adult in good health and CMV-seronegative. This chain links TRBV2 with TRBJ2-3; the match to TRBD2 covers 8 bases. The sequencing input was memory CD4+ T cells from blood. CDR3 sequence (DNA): TGTGCCAGCCTAAGGGGGAGCGGGGGAGATACGCAGTATTTT. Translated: CASLRGSGGDTQYF.